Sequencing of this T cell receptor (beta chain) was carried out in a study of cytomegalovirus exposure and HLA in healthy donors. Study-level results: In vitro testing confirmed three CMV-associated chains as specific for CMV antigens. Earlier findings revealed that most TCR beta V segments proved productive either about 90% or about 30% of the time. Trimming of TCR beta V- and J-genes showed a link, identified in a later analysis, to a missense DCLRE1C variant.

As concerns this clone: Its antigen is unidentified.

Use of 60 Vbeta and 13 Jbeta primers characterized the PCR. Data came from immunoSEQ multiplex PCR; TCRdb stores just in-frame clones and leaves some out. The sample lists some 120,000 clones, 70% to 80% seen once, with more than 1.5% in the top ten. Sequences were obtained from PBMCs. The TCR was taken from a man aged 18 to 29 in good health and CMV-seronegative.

CDR3 in amino acids: CASSIDLSGRPGGEDTQYF. Here the CDR3 DNA reads TGTGCCAGTAGTATAGATCTGAGCGGGAGGCCCGGGGGAGAAGATACGCAGTATTTT. The chain uses TRBV19 and TRBJ2-3; 9 bases match TRBD2. The germline V gene encodes CDR1 LNHDA and CDR2 SQIVND (reference sequence). CDR3 length: 19 residues. Trimming at V came to 0 bases and at J to 5 bases, leaving 15 bases not matched to a gene.